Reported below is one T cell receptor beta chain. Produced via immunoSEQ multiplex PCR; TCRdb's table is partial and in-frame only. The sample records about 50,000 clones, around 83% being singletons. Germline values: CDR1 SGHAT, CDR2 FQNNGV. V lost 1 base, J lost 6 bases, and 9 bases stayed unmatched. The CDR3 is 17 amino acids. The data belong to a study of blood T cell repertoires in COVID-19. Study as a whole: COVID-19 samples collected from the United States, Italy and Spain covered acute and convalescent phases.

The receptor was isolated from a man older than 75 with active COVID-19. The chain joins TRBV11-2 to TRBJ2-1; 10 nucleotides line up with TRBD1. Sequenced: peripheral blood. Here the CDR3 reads CASSLVGTGEYGNEQFF. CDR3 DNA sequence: TGTGCCAGCAGCTTAGTGGGGACAGGGGAGTATGGCAATGAGCAGTTCTTC.